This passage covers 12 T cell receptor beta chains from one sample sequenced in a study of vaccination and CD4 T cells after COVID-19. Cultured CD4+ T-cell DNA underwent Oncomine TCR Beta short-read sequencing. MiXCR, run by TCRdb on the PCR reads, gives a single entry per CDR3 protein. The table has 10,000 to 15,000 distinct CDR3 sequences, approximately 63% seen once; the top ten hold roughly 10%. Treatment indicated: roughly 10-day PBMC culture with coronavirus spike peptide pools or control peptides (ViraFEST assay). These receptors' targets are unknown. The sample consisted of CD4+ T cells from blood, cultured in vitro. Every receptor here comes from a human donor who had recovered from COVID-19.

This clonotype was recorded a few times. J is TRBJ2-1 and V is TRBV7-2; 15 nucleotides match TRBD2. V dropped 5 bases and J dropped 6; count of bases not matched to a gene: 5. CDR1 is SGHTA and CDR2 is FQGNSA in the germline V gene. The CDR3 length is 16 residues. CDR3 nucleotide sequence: TGTGCCAGCAGCCCCGGACTAGCGGGAGGGGTCAATGAGCAGTTCTTC. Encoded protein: CASSPGLAGGVNEQFF.

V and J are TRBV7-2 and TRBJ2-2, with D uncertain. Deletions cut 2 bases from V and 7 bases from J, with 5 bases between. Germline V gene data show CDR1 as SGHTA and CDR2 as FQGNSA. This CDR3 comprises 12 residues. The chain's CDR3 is CASSLRYGELFF. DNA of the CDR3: TGTGCCAGCAGCTTACGGTACGGGGAGCTGTTTTTT.

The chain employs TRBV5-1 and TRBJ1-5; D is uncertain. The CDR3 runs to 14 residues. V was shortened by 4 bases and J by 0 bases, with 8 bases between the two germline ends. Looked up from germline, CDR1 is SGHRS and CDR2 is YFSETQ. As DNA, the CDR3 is TGCGCCAGCAGCCAGGACGGTAGCAATCAGCCCCAGCATTTT. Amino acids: CASSQDGSNQPQHF.

For the CDR3, the DNA is TGTGCCAGTAGTACCGGGGTGACAGGGGGGTTGTTGGACTATGGCTACACCTTC. It specifies CASSTGVTGGLLDYGYTF. The chain has TRBV19 and TRBJ1-2; 9 bases line up with TRBD1. CDR1 and CDR2 (germline): LNHDA, SQIVND (reference sequence). The trim removed 4 bases at V and 3 bases at J, leaving 15 bases unmatched. The CDR3 sequence is 18 residues long.

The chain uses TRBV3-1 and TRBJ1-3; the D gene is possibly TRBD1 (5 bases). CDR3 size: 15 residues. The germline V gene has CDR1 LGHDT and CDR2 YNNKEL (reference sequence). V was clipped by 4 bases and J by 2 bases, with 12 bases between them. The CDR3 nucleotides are TGTGCCAGCAGCCGCGGCGGGGGGGCTGGAAACACCATATATTTT. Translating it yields CASSRGGGAGNTIYF.

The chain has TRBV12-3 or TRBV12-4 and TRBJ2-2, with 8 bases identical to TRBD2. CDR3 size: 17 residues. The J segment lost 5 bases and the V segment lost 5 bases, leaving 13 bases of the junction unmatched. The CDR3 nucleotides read TGTGCCAGCAGTCCACACGGGAGGACTAGCTGGACCGGGGAGCTGTTTTTT. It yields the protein CASSPHGRTSWTGELFF.

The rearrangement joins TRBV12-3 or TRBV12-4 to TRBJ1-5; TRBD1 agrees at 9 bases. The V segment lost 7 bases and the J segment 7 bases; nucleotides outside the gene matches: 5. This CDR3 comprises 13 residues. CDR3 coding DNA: TGTGCCAGCAACCCAGGACAGGGGCAGCCCCAGCATTTT. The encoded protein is CASNPGQGQPQHF.

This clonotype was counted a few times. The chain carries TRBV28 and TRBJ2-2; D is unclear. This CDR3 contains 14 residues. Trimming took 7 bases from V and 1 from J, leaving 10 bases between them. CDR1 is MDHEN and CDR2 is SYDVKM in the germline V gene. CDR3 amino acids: CASISKGNTGELFF. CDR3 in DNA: TGTGCCAGCATTAGTAAGGGGAACACCGGGGAGCTGTTTTTT.

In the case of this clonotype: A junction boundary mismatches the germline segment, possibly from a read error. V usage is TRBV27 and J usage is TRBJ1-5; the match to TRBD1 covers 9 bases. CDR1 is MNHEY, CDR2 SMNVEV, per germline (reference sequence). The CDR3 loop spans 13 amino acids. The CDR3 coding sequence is TGTGTCAGCAGTTGGGACAGGGATCAGCCCCAGCATTTT. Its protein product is CVSSWDRDQPQHF.

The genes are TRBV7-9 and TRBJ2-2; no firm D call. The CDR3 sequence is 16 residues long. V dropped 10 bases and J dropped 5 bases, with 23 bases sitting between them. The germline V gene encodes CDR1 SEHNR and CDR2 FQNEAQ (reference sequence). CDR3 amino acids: CATTPVGQFSTGELFF. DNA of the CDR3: TGTGCCACTACGCCAGTAGGGCAGTTCTCGACCGGGGAGCTGTTTTTT.

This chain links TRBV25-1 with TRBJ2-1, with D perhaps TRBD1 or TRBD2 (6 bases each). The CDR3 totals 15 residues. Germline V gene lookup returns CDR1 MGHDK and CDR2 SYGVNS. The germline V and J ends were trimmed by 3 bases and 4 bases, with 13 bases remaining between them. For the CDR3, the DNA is TGTGCCAGCAGTGACTCCGGGGGCGGATACAATGAGCAGTTCTTC. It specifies CASSDSGGGYNEQFF.

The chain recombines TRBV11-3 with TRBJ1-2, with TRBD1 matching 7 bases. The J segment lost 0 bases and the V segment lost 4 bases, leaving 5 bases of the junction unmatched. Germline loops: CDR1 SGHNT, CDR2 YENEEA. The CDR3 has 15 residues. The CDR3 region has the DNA TGTGCCAGCAGCTCGTCCGGGACAGCTAACTATGGCTACACCTTC. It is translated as CASSSSGTANYGYTF.